This TCR beta chain derives from a study of cytomegalovirus exposure and HLA in healthy donors. Whole-study context: Caucasian-associated ancestry cluster membership applied to about four fifths of 398 genotyped donors.

This PCR relied on a set of 60 Vbeta primers and 13 Jbeta primers. The repertoire was sequenced with immunoSEQ multiplex PCR; TCRdb's copy has only in-frame clones and lacks some. The data show some 110,000 clones, around three quarters seen once. The sequenced material came from PBMCs. This receptor was obtained from a man between 25 and 39 years old in good health and CMV-seropositive.

This chain's CDR3 is CASSQVQGLVQPQHF. The CDR3 DNA is TGCGCCAGCAGCCAAGTACAGGGATTAGTTCAGCCCCAGCATTTT. The chain recombines TRBV4-1 with TRBJ1-5; tentatively, D is TRBD1 (6 bases). This CDR3 has 15 residues. The germline gives CDR1 MGHRA, CDR2 YSYEKL. Trimming removed 1 base from V and 6 bases from J, with 13 bases in between.